Listed below are T cell receptor beta chains from one sample, sequenced in a study of T cell repertoires in cytomegalovirus infection. Antigens of these TCRs are unknown. MiXCR was run by TCRdb on the reads, yielding one entry per CDR3 protein. The top ten clones hold roughly 13% of a sample with 900,000 to 950,000 distinct CDR3 sequences, 30% to 40% of them seen once. The source was cultured CD8+ T cells from PBMCs, collected from culture after CMV antigen stimulation. These receptors all come from a human donor in good health (CMV status not recorded). Some clones in this sample may be carry-over from other donors' samples. The CDR3 runs from the conserved cysteine through the conserved F or W. D genes are given only for firm matches. Size is omitted from some rows. Given values are once, few, many or a class for expanded clones.

clone_size: -; v_call: TRBV6-5; d_call: -; j_call: TRBJ1-2; cdr3_nt: TGTGCCAGCAGTGCCGAAACCGTTGGGGGCTATGGCTACACCTTC; cdr3_aa: CASSAETVGGYGYTF
clone_size: many; v_call: TRBV7-2; d_call: TRBD2; j_call: TRBJ2-2; cdr3_nt: TGTGCCAGCAGCTCCCCGTTAGCGGGGGGGCCCGGGGAGCTGTTTTTT; cdr3_aa: CASSSPLAGGPGELFF
clone_size: -; v_call: TRBV7-6; d_call: -; j_call: TRBJ2-1; cdr3_nt: TGTGCCAGCAGCTTGGTGGGGCAGGGGAGGCATGAGCAGTTCTTC; cdr3_aa: CASSLVGQGRHEQFF
clone_size: -; v_call: TRBV7-9; d_call: TRBD1; j_call: TRBJ1-6; cdr3_nt: TGTGCCAGCAGGGGAGGAACAGGGGGTGATTCACCCCTCCACTTT; cdr3_aa: CASRGGTGGDSPLHF
clone_size: many; v_call: TRBV7-2; d_call: TRBD1; j_call: TRBJ2-1; cdr3_nt: TGTGCCAGCAGCGTGGGACAGCCCTCCTACAATGAGCAGTTCTTC; cdr3_aa: CASSVGQPSYNEQFF
clone_size: many; v_call: TRBV12-3/TRBV12-4; d_call: TRBD1; j_call: TRBJ2-3; cdr3_nt: TGTGCCAGCAGTTGGGACAGGCCTGGAAAAACCTTTAGCACAGATACGCAGTATTTT; cdr3_aa: CASSWDRPGKTFSTDTQYF
clone_size: -; v_call: TRBV4-1; d_call: -; j_call: TRBJ2-5; cdr3_nt: TGCGCCAGCAGCCAAGCGGGGAGCGGGGAGACCCAGTACTTC; cdr3_aa: CASSQAGSGETQYF
clone_size: few; v_call: TRBV7-8; d_call: -; j_call: TRBJ1-1; cdr3_nt: TGTGCCAGCAGCTTAGATCCGGCCCCAGCTGAAGCTTTCTTT; cdr3_aa: CASSLDPAPAEAFF
clone_size: -; v_call: TRBV5-1; d_call: TRBD2; j_call: TRBJ2-2; cdr3_nt: TGCGCCAGCAGCTTGGAACTAGCGACCGGGGAGCTTTTTTTT; cdr3_aa: CASSLELATGELFF
clone_size: -; v_call: TRBV3-1; d_call: TRBD2; j_call: TRBJ2-3; cdr3_nt: TGTGCCAGCAGCCGGAGTTTAGCGGGGGCAGATACGCAGTATTTT; cdr3_aa: CASSRSLAGADTQYF
clone_size: many; v_call: TRBV7-9; d_call: TRBD1; j_call: TRBJ2-3; cdr3_nt: TGTGCCAGCAGCCAAGACAGGGGTGGAGATACGCAGTATTTT; cdr3_aa: CASSQDRGGDTQYF
clone_size: few; v_call: TRBV20-1; d_call: -; j_call: TRBJ1-5; cdr3_nt: TGCAGTGCTAGAGACCCCGACGAAGGCAATCAGCCCCAGCATTTT; cdr3_aa: CSARDPDEGNQPQHF
clone_size: few; v_call: TRBV5-5; d_call: -; j_call: TRBJ1-6; cdr3_nt: TGTGCCAGCAGCCACCCGGGGAAGGACGTATATAATTCACCCCTCCACTTT; cdr3_aa: CASSHPGKDVYNSPLHF
clone_size: -; v_call: TRBV28; d_call: TRBD2; j_call: TRBJ2-1; cdr3_nt: TGTGCCAGCAGTTCCCCGGGGCGGGGGGGAGACAATGAGCAGTTCTTC; cdr3_aa: CASSSPGRGGDNEQFF
clone_size: many; v_call: TRBV27; d_call: TRBD1; j_call: TRBJ1-1; cdr3_nt: TGTGCCAGCAGTATCATTGGGGACAGGGGAGCTTTCTTT; cdr3_aa: CASSIIGDRGAFF
clone_size: many; v_call: TRBV7-7; d_call: -; j_call: TRBJ2-3; cdr3_nt: TGTGCTAGCAGCGCCGGGGGTAGCACAGATACGCAGTATTTT; cdr3_aa: CASSAGGSTDTQYF
clone_size: -; v_call: TRBV5-4; d_call: TRBD1; j_call: TRBJ1-2; cdr3_nt: TGTGCCAGCAGCCTCCCAGGCGGGACAGACTATGGCTACACCTTC; cdr3_aa: CASSLPGGTDYGYTF
clone_size: few; v_call: TRBV29-1; d_call: -; j_call: TRBJ2-7; cdr3_nt: TGCAGCGTTGAACTGGGACGGAAGAGCTCCTACGAGCAGTACTTC; cdr3_aa: CSVELGRKSSYEQYF
clone_size: -; v_call: TRBV28; d_call: TRBD2; j_call: TRBJ2-2; cdr3_nt: TGTGCCAGCAGCTTACTTCGGGGACTAGCCGGCACCGGGGAGCTGTTTTTT; cdr3_aa: CASSLLRGLAGTGELFF
clone_size: many; v_call: TRBV12-3/TRBV12-4; d_call: -; j_call: TRBJ2-3; cdr3_nt: TGTGCCAGCAGTTTTACCGAGCGGAACACAGATACGCAGTATTTT; cdr3_aa: CASSFTERNTDTQYF
clone_size: few; v_call: TRBV7-6; d_call: -; j_call: TRBJ1-5; cdr3_nt: TGTGCCAGCAGCTCTAAGGGTCAGCCCCAGCATTTT; cdr3_aa: CASSSKGQPQHF
clone_size: -; v_call: TRBV12-3/TRBV12-4; d_call: -; j_call: TRBJ1-1; cdr3_nt: TGTGCCAGCAGTTTTGACGGAATCAACACTGAAGCTTTCTTT; cdr3_aa: CASSFDGINTEAFF
clone_size: -; v_call: TRBV27; d_call: -; j_call: TRBJ2-3; cdr3_nt: TGTGCCAGCACCCTATATGAGGGAGATACGCAGTATTTT; cdr3_aa: CASTLYEGDTQYF
clone_size: -; v_call: TRBV27; d_call: TRBD1; j_call: TRBJ2-1; cdr3_nt: TGTGCCAGCAGTCACCGGGACAGAGCCTACAATGAGCAGTTCTTC; cdr3_aa: CASSHRDRAYNEQFF
clone_size: few; v_call: TRBV27; d_call: -; j_call: TRBJ2-2; cdr3_nt: TGTGCCAGCAGACCGGGACCCCGCACCGGGGAGCTGTTTTTT; cdr3_aa: CASRPGPRTGELFF
clone_size: few; v_call: TRBV7-6; d_call: -; j_call: TRBJ2-5; cdr3_nt: TGTGCCAGCAGCAAACGGACGTGGGAGACCCAGTACTTC; cdr3_aa: CASSKRTWETQYF
clone_size: once; v_call: TRBV3-1; d_call: TRBD2; j_call: TRBJ2-7; cdr3_nt: TGTGCCAGCAGCCAAGAAGGGGAGGGCTCCTACGAGCAGTACTTC; cdr3_aa: CASSQEGEGSYEQYF
clone_size: -; v_call: TRBV20-1; d_call: -; j_call: TRBJ1-1; cdr3_nt: TGCAGTGCTAGAGATAGGAAACGGAACATGAACACTGAAGCTTTCTTT; cdr3_aa: CSARDRKRNMNTEAFF
clone_size: -; v_call: TRBV7-9; d_call: -; j_call: TRBJ1-1; cdr3_nt: TGTGCCAGCAGCTTCTACCGGGGGACGAACACTGAAGCTTTCTTT; cdr3_aa: CASSFYRGTNTEAFF
clone_size: -; v_call: TRBV12-3/TRBV12-4; d_call: -; j_call: TRBJ2-1; cdr3_nt: TGTGCCAGCAGTTTTTCGCCTAGCCAGCAGTTCTTC; cdr3_aa: CASSFSPSQQFF
clone_size: -; v_call: TRBV12-3/TRBV12-4; d_call: -; j_call: TRBJ1-1; cdr3_nt: TGTGCCAGCAGCCCGACGGGCTCAAGGACTGAAGCTTTCTTT; cdr3_aa: CASSPTGSRTEAFF
clone_size: few; v_call: TRBV6-6; d_call: -; j_call: TRBJ2-7; cdr3_nt: TGTGCCAGCAGACTCTCGGCCACCCCCGCGAACGAGCAGTACTTC; cdr3_aa: CASRLSATPANEQYF
clone_size: -; v_call: TRBV28; d_call: TRBD1; j_call: TRBJ2-5; cdr3_nt: TGTGCCACTCATACAGGGGCGAAAGAGACCCAGTACTTC; cdr3_aa: CATHTGAKETQYF
clone_size: -; v_call: TRBV10-3; d_call: -; j_call: TRBJ2-2; cdr3_nt: TGTGCCATCAGTGAGTCGATCGAGCGCGCCACCGGGGAGCTGTTTTTT; cdr3_aa: CAISESIERATGELFF
clone_size: few; v_call: TRBV6-2/TRBV6-3; d_call: -; j_call: TRBJ1-5; cdr3_nt: TGTGCCAGCAGGGCAGGGACTGGCAATCAGCCCCAGCATTTT; cdr3_aa: CASRAGTGNQPQHF
clone_size: -; v_call: TRBV29-1; d_call: -; j_call: TRBJ1-2; cdr3_nt: TGCAGCGTTGATCTTGGGGCAGCATATGGCTACACCTTC; cdr3_aa: CSVDLGAAYGYTF
clone_size: few; v_call: TRBV7-4; d_call: -; j_call: TRBJ1-4; cdr3_nt: TGTGCCAGCAGCCCCCCTCTTGAGGAAAAACTGTTTTTT; cdr3_aa: CASSPPLEEKLFF
clone_size: -; v_call: TRBV28; d_call: TRBD1; j_call: TRBJ1-1; cdr3_nt: TGTGCCAGCAGATTGGGACAGGTGAACACTGAAGCTTTCTTT; cdr3_aa: CASRLGQVNTEAFF
clone_size: -; v_call: TRBV6-1; d_call: TRBD1; j_call: TRBJ1-1; cdr3_nt: TGTGCCAGCAGTGAAGCAGGGACAGGAGCTCATTTGTGGAAAGCTGAAGCTTTCTTT; cdr3_aa: CASSEAGTGAHLWKAEAFF
clone_size: -; v_call: TRBV4-1; d_call: -; j_call: TRBJ1-5; cdr3_nt: TGCGCCAGCAGCCCCCTTGGCAGCAATCAGCCCCAGCATTTT; cdr3_aa: CASSPLGSNQPQHF
clone_size: -; v_call: TRBV7-6; d_call: -; j_call: TRBJ1-4; cdr3_nt: TGTGCCAGCAGCCTCGGGGTCGGTGAAAAACTGTTTTTT; cdr3_aa: CASSLGVGEKLFF
clone_size: many; v_call: TRBV7-8; d_call: TRBD1; j_call: TRBJ1-3; cdr3_nt: TGTGCCAGCAGCTTCCCGGGACAGGGTTACTCTGGAAACACCATATATTTT; cdr3_aa: CASSFPGQGYSGNTIYF
clone_size: -; v_call: TRBV6-5; d_call: -; j_call: TRBJ1-2; cdr3_nt: TGTGCCAGCAGTAAGACACTTGGTTCTGGCTACACCTTC; cdr3_aa: CASSKTLGSGYTF
clone_size: few; v_call: TRBV2; d_call: -; j_call: TRBJ1-2; cdr3_nt: TGTGCCAGCTTCCCTGGGGCTTTCTATGGCTACACCTTC; cdr3_aa: CASFPGAFYGYTF
clone_size: -; v_call: TRBV6-2/TRBV6-3; d_call: -; j_call: TRBJ1-1; cdr3_nt: TGTGTCGGCGGGGGGATTGAAGCTTTCTTT; cdr3_aa: CVGGGIEAFF
clone_size: -; v_call: TRBV12-3/TRBV12-4; d_call: -; j_call: TRBJ2-1; cdr3_nt: TGTGCCAGCGGGGGACAAGAGCAGTTCTTC; cdr3_aa: CASGGQEQFF
clone_size: -; v_call: TRBV19; d_call: TRBD2; j_call: TRBJ2-1; cdr3_nt: TGTGCCAGTAGTATAGACCTTAGCGGGGGCTACAATGAGCAGTTCTTC; cdr3_aa: CASSIDLSGGYNEQFF